Following are 12 T cell receptor beta chains from one sample sequenced in a study of blood T cell repertoires in COVID-19. Produced via immunoSEQ multiplex PCR; TCRdb's table is partial and in-frame only. The repertoire holds about 140,000 clones, with less than 90% as singletons. Source material: peripheral blood. All receptors come from a man under 40 with COVID-19, enrolled during active disease.

This sequence joins TRBV4-2 and TRBJ2-3, with D maybe TRBD2 (6 bases). The germline CDR1 and CDR2 sequences are LGHNA and YNFKEQ. V was pared by 10 bases and J by 0 bases, with 17 bases between. The CDR3 extends over 15 amino acids. CDR3 nucleotide sequence: TGTGCCACTGGAGGGATGCCACCTAGCACAGATACGCAGTATTTT. Protein product: CATGGMPPSTDTQYF.

The chain has TRBV10-3 and TRBJ2-1, with D possibly TRBD1 on 6 matching bases. With 10 bases removed from V and 9 bases from J, the gap between germline ends came to 16 bases. This CDR3 comprises 12 residues. Germline assignment: CDR1 ENHRY and CDR2 SYGVKD. In DNA form, the CDR3 reads TGTGCCACCCAAAAGAAAGGGGGTGAGCAGTTCTTC. Amino acids: CATQKKGGEQFF.

V usage is TRBV5-1 and J usage is TRBJ1-6, with 10 positions matching TRBD1. Germline CDR1 is SGHRS and CDR2 is YFSETQ. The CDR3 runs 14 residues. The V and J ends lost 6 bases and 10 bases, in that order; junction bases with no gene match: 7. This CDR3 is CASKAGQGNSPLHF. For the CDR3, the DNA is TGCGCCAGCAAAGCGGGACAGGGGAACTCACCCCTCCACTTT.

The chain has TRBV11-1 and TRBJ2-7; D might be TRBD1 (5 bases). Germline V gives CDR1 SGHAT, CDR2 FQDESV (reference sequence). The V end was cut by 7 bases, the J end by 4 bases, with 14 bases between. The CDR3 runs 13 residues. The CDR3 loop is CASTWAGRYEQYF. CDR3 DNA: TGTGCCAGCACCTGGGCAGGGCGATACGAGCAGTACTTC.

The chain is built from TRBV6-2 or TRBV6-3 and TRBJ2-7; D perhaps matches TRBD1 (7 bases). V shed 2 bases and J shed 8 bases, with 10 bases lying between them. The CDR3 has 12 amino acids. Germline values: CDR1 MNHEY, CDR2 SVGEGT. CDR3 in amino acids: CASSYRRGQQYF. The CDR3 DNA reads TGTGCCAGCAGTTACAGGAGGGGGCAGCAGTACTTC.

This sequence joins TRBV5-1 and TRBJ2-7, with 7 nucleotides matching TRBD2. V lost 6 bases and J lost 0; bases outside the gene matches: 6. The CDR3 is 14 amino acids. Germline CDR1 SGHRS, CDR2 YFSETQ. DNA for the CDR3: TGCGCCAGCATGTCCTGGACTAGCTCCTACGAGCAGTACTTC. Translating gives CASMSWTSSYEQYF.

This chain uses TRBV7-3 with TRBJ2-2; D perhaps matches TRBD2 (6 bases). Trimming took 5 bases from V and 6 from J, leaving 16 bases between them. In germline, CDR1 is SGHTA, CDR2 FQGTGA. The CDR3 extends over 15 amino acids. The CDR3 protein is CASSAGGPSAGELFF. CDR3 coding DNA: TGTGCCAGCAGCGCCGGGGGACCAAGCGCCGGGGAGCTGTTTTTT.

The chain uses TRBV6-5 and TRBJ1-1; D gene unclear. Trimming took 0 bases from V and 0 from J, leaving 8 bases between them. In germline, CDR1 is MNHEY, CDR2 SVGAGI. This CDR3 has 15 amino acids. For the CDR3, the DNA is TGTGCCAGCAGTTACTCTTTAGAAATGAACACTGAAGCTTTCTTT. Translation: CASSYSLEMNTEAFF.

The chain is built from TRBV7-8 and TRBJ1-5; D uncertain. Per the germline V gene, CDR1 is SGHVS and CDR2 is FQNEAQ. The CDR3 has 14 amino acids. Trimming stripped 5 bases from V and 2 bases from J, with 10 bases between. The CDR3 bases are TGTGCCAGCAGCCAAGAGAGGGGCAATCAGCCCCAGCATTTT. The encoded protein is CASSQERGNQPQHF.

This clone was counted a single time. The chain combines TRBV12-3 or TRBV12-4 with TRBJ1-2; unclear D gene. V lost 7 bases to trimming and J lost 4 bases, with 10 bases between them. This CDR3 has 12 amino acids. In nucleotides, the CDR3 is TGTGCCAGCACCGAGGATGGCTATGGCTACACCTTC. Translating gives CASTEDGYGYTF.

The chain employs TRBV18 and TRBJ1-4; 7 bases are shared with TRBD1. The CDR3 is made up of 15 amino acids. The V segment lost 3 bases and the J segment 4 bases; nucleotides outside the gene matches: 5. Looked up from germline, CDR1 is KGHSH and CDR2 is LQKENI. CDR3: CASSPMGQNNEKLFF. In DNA, the CDR3 is TGTGCCAGCTCACCGATGGGACAGAATAATGAAAAACTGTTTTTT.

This sequence joins TRBV20-1 and TRBJ1-1; D possibly corresponds to TRBD1 (6 bases). This CDR3 contains 14 residues. The V gene's germline CDR1 is DFQATT and CDR2 SNEGSKA (reference sequence). The ends were cut back, 6 bases at V and 4 bases at J, with 18 bases in the middle. CDR3 amino acids: CSASGGGGGTEAFF. The CDR3 region has the DNA TGCAGTGCCAGTGGGGGGGGCGGAGGCACTGAAGCTTTCTTT.